The text below deals with one T cell receptor beta chain. This sample is drawn from a study of T cell changes during pregnancy in multiple sclerosis. The CDR3 has 16 residues. Germline CDR1 SGHRS, CDR2 YFSETQ. V lost 4 bases to trimming and J lost 1 base, with 15 bases between them. Assay used: immunoSEQ multiplex PCR; TCRdb lists only in-frame clones, some missing. Here the sample spans tens of thousands of clones, roughly 90% being singletons. The chain is built from TRBV5-1 and TRBJ2-4; D uncertain. The sample in question was peripheral blood, obtained before pregnancy. The source is a female donor with multiple sclerosis, enrolled in a pregnancy study. CDR3 loop: CASSPVTASAKNIQYF. The CDR3 DNA sequence: TGCGCCAGCAGCCCAGTAACAGCATCGGCCAAAAACATTCAGTACTTC.